What follows are 12 T cell receptor beta chains derived from one specimen sequenced in a study of cytomegalovirus exposure and HLA in healthy donors. PCR primers comprised 60 Vbeta and 13 Jbeta primers. Repertoires were generated with immunoSEQ multiplex PCR, while TCRdb's copy carries only in-frame clones and drops some. The table lists approximately 160,000 clones, about 75% of them singletons. What was sequenced was PBMCs. These receptors all stem from a male donor in good health and CMV-seropositive.

This clone was seen once. J is TRBJ2-1 and V is TRBV11-3; D unresolved. Trimming took off 2 bases at V and 4 bases at J, with 6 bases between the two ends. The CDR3 loop spans 13 amino acids. Germline V gene lookup returns CDR1 SGHNT and CDR2 YENEEA. The CDR3 sequence is CASSLSPYNEQFF. DNA of the CDR3: TGTGCCAGCAGCTTATCCCCTTACAATGAGCAGTTCTTC.

For this clone: At the DNA level, this CDR3 is encoded by other sequences in the same sample as well. V gene TRBV27 combines with J gene TRBJ1-1; D gene unclear. The CDR3 is 14 amino acids. Looked up from germline, CDR1 is MNHEY and CDR2 is SMNVEV (reference sequence). V was clipped by 2 bases and J by 4 bases, with 11 bases between them. CDR3 loop: CASSLSRSGTEAFF. In nucleotides, the CDR3 is TGTGCCAGCAGTTTAAGTCGTTCGGGCACTGAAGCTTTCTTT.

Within the sample, this clone is hyperexpanded. The chain has TRBV5-1 and TRBJ1-1; tentative D call: TRBD1 (5 bases). The CDR3 runs to 17 residues. The germline V gene has CDR1 SGHRS and CDR2 YFSETQ. The ends were cut back, 4 bases at V and 5 bases at J, with 24 bases in the middle. CDR3 bases: TGCGCCAGCAGCCCAACGGTTTTTAAGGGGTGGAGAACTGAAGCTTTCTTT. Its translation is CASSPTVFKGWRTEAFF. Full variable domain (outside the CDR3, taken from reference TRBV5-1 and TRBJ1-1): KAGVTQTPRYLIKTRGQQVTLSCSPISGHRSVSWYQQTPGQGLQFLFEYFSETQRNKGNFPGRFSGRQFSNSRSEMNVSTLELGDSALYLCASSPTVFKGWRTEAFFGQGTRLTVV.

V gene TRBV4-1 combines with J gene TRBJ2-1, with 14 bases fitting TRBD2. After removal of 4 bases from V and 7 bases from J, the junction contained 21 bases not matched to a gene. Germline values: CDR1 MGHRA, CDR2 YSYEKL. This CDR3 region has 21 residues. CDR3 region: CASSLPAGTSGGHSGRNEQFF. For the CDR3, the DNA is TGCGCCAGCAGCCTCCCAGCCGGGACTAGCGGGGGACATTCCGGGAGGAATGAGCAGTTCTTC.

The gene calls are TRBV9 and TRBJ1-1; no reliable D call. Between the trimmed V and J ends, which lost 3 bases and 1 base, there was a span of 10 bases. Germline-derived CDR1 and CDR2 are SGDLS and YYNGEE. The CDR3 has 14 residues. This CDR3 is CASSAGEGNTEAFF. The CDR3, as DNA: TGTGCCAGCAGCGCCGGGGAGGGGAACACTGAAGCTTTCTTT.

The chain employs TRBV28 and TRBJ1-3; D gene uncertain. The CDR3 extends over 14 amino acids. Germline-derived CDR1 and CDR2 are MDHEN and SYDVKM. V was cut by 9 bases and J by 0 bases, with 12 bases left in between. The CDR3 is CASITSGSGNTIYF. The CDR3 DNA reads TGTGCCAGTATTACAAGTGGCTCTGGAAACACCATATATTTT.

The gene calls are TRBV6-1 and TRBJ1-5; 9 positions match TRBD1. This CDR3 comprises 15 residues. CDR1 and CDR2 from the germline V gene are MNHNS and SASEGT. The junction had 6 bases not matched to a gene; V was cut back by 4 bases and J by 5 bases. The CDR3 region has the DNA TGTGCCAGCAGTGCACACAGGGGGCTGGATCAGCCCCAGCATTTT. It is translated as CASSAHRGLDQPQHF.

This chain joins TRBV6-1 and TRBJ2-7; TRBD2 aligns across 10 bases. After removal of 4 bases from V and 3 bases from J, the junction contained 9 bases not matched to a gene. Germline values: CDR1 MNHNS, CDR2 SASEGT. This CDR3 region has 16 residues. In DNA form, the CDR3 reads TGTGCCAGCAGTGGAATACCTAGCGGGGGAGGCTACGAGCAGTACTTC. Residues: CASSGIPSGGGYEQYF.

The chain combines TRBV7-8 with TRBJ2-2; TRBD1 might be the D (6 bases). Germline-derived CDR1 and CDR2 are SGHVS and FQNEAQ. There are 16 residues in the CDR3. Trimming left V 1 base short and J 5 bases short, with 14 bases between. The CDR3 region is CASSLEGSGVTGELFF. The CDR3 bases are TGTGCCAGCAGCTTAGAGGGTTCAGGGGTTACCGGGGAGCTGTTTTTT.

The V and J genes are TRBV30 and TRBJ1-2; D perhaps matches TRBD1 (5 bases). V dropped 4 bases and J dropped 4 bases, with 16 bases sitting between them. Germline V lookup: CDR1 GTSNPN, CDR2 SVGIG (reference sequence). The CDR3 sequence is 14 residues long. Here the CDR3 DNA reads TGTGCCTGGACTCTTCTCAGGGCAGCCTATGGCTACACCTTC. This codes for CAWTLLRAAYGYTF.

In its sample, this clone was seen once. The rearrangement joins TRBV7-2 to TRBJ2-5, with D perhaps matching TRBD2 (5 bases). The germline CDR1 and CDR2 sequences are SGHTA and FQGNSA. The V gene lost 3 bases and the J gene lost 11 bases, with 10 bases spanning the gap. CDR3 size: 11 residues. The CDR3 sequence: CASSFLGEQYF. For the CDR3, the DNA is TGTGCCAGCAGCTTCCTCGGGGAGCAGTACTTC.

The chain uses TRBV7-9 and TRBJ2-3; 15 nucleotides align to TRBD2. This CDR3 is built from 18 residues. The V gene end was trimmed by 6 bases and the J gene end by 0 bases; junction bases not matched to a gene: 7. Germline values: CDR1 SEHNR, CDR2 FQNEAQ (reference sequence). The CDR3 protein is CASRPGLAGGWSTDTQYF. The CDR3 DNA reads TGTGCCAGCAGACCTGGACTAGCGGGGGGGTGGAGCACAGATACGCAGTATTTT.